The clone carrying this T cell receptor (beta chain) is judged medium-sized. Its specificity is not known. One entry per CDR3 protein results from TCRdb running MiXCR on the reads. The sample holds some 3,500 distinct CDR3 sequences, around 14% seen once. The data were obtained in a study of liver allograft versus peripheral blood T cells. Turning to the study itself: Peripheral blood of the recipients supplied T cell receptor repertoires that were compared with those in transplanted livers. General observations from the study: Intra-allograft T cell receptor repertoires in the liver reportedly differed from peripheral blood repertoires.

The germline V gene encodes CDR1 LNHDA and CDR2 SQIVND (reference sequence). CDR3 length: 15 amino acids. V shed 7 bases and J 0 bases; nucleotides not matched to a gene: 3. The chain links TRBV19 to TRBJ2-1; TRBD2 matches 10 bases. The sequence was collected from a human patient who had a liver transplant. Some of the T cells may derive from the graft donor. The CDR3 nucleotides read TGTGCCAGTACGGCTAGCGGGAGCTCCTACAATGAGCAGTTCTTC. This gives the protein CASTASGSSYNEQFF.